A single sample is the source of the 9 T cell receptor beta chains below, sequenced in a study of OX40 agonist ivuxolimab in advanced cancers. Using immunoSEQ multiplex PCR, the repertoire was profiled, and TCRdb retains in-frame clones only, with some absent. The sample holds 35,000 or so clones, around 80% seen once. The source was CD4+ or CD8+ T cells sorted from blood, collected in a trial of the OX40 agonist ivuxolimab. Every receptor here comes from an adult with an advanced solid tumor such as melanoma, head and neck, liver or kidney cancer.

This clone ranks as medium-sized (0.01 to 0.1%). V is TRBV7-9 and J is TRBJ2-1; tentative D call: TRBD2 (6 bases). The germline V gene has CDR1 SEHNR and CDR2 FQNEAQ (reference sequence). V dropped 1 base and J dropped 5 bases, with 12 bases sitting between them. The CDR3 runs 15 residues. The chain's CDR3 is CASSLDPTRNNEQFF. The CDR3 region has the DNA TGTGCCAGCAGCTTAGACCCGACTAGAAACAATGAGCAGTTCTTC.

This chain joins TRBV27 and TRBJ1-1, with a weak D call TRBD1 (5 bases). Germline V gene lookup returns CDR1 MNHEY and CDR2 SMNVEV (reference sequence). The CDR3 totals 14 residues. Trimming shortened V by 8 bases and J by 6 bases, and 19 bases separated the two germline ends. The CDR3 bases are TGTGCCAGCCTTAGGGCAGGGTGGAAGGCTGAAGCTTTCTTT. Protein product: CASLRAGWKAEAFF.

The chain joins TRBV28 to TRBJ1-6, with D possibly matching TRBD1 (6 bases). Per germline, CDR1 MDHEN and CDR2 SYDVKM. This CDR3 region has 15 residues. V dropped 8 bases and J dropped 13 bases, with 24 bases sitting between them. The CDR3, as DNA: TGTGCCAGCCTCCCTCCGGGACACCTGGCTTTGCCCCTCCACTTT. Residues: CASLPPGHLALPLHF.

The chain recombines TRBV10-3 with TRBJ2-1, with 14 nucleotides matching TRBD2. The CDR3 extends over 17 amino acids. J lost 0 bases, V lost 6 bases, and 4 bases had no gene match. From germline, CDR1 is ENHRY and CDR2 SYGVKD. The CDR3 sequence is CAIRGTSGGSSYNEQFF. The CDR3 DNA reads as TGTGCCATCAGGGGGACTAGCGGGGGAAGCTCCTACAATGAGCAGTTCTTC.

The CDR3 sequence is CASSLTQGDNEQYF. The CDR3 region has the DNA TGTGCCAGCAGCTTGACACAGGGGGATAACGAGCAGTACTTC. This chain joins TRBV7-9 and TRBJ2-7; TRBD1 agrees at 8 bases. Trimming cost V 3 bases and J 5 bases; bases outside gene matches: 6. Germline loops: CDR1 SEHNR, CDR2 FQNEAQ (reference sequence). The CDR3 loop spans 14 amino acids.

The chain carries TRBV27 and TRBJ2-3; D possibly uses TRBD1 or TRBD2 (5 bases each). V was shortened by 8 bases and J by 5 bases, with 26 bases between the two germline ends. CDR3 length equals 17 residues. Germline V CDR1 and CDR2: MNHEY, SMNVEV (reference sequence). The CDR3 DNA reads as TGTGCCAGCGGGACCTCAGGGATTATGGCACAAATAGATACGCAGTATTTT. Protein sequence: CASGTSGIMAQIDTQYF.

The chain carries TRBV15 and TRBJ2-7; tentatively, D is TRBD2 (5 bases). Germline V gene lookup returns CDR1 LNHNV and CDR2 YYDKDF (reference sequence). V was trimmed by 1 base and J by 0 bases, leaving 10 bases between them. CDR3 length: 15 residues. CDR3 amino acids: CATSRVGDNSYEQYF. In nucleotides, the CDR3 is TGTGCCACCAGCAGAGTGGGAGATAACTCCTACGAGCAGTACTTC.

The table lists this clone with a few counts. The CDR3 sequence: CASSPDRPVQDTQYF. The CDR3 nucleotides are TGTGCCAGCAGTCCTGACAGGCCCGTACAGGATACGCAGTATTTT. The chain links TRBV14 to TRBJ2-3, with D possibly being TRBD1 (6 bases). CDR3 length equals 15 residues. Trimming took 6 bases from V and 6 from J, leaving 19 bases between them. The germline V gene encodes CDR1 SGHDN and CDR2 FVKESK.

This chain uses TRBV15 with TRBJ2-3, with 7 bases matching TRBD2. The CDR3 contains 11 residues. With 8 bases clipped from V and 6 bases from J, the junction kept 2 bases outside the gene matches. Germline lookup yields CDR1 LNHNV and CDR2 YYDKDF (reference sequence). The chain's CDR3 is CATGGVDTQYF. CDR3 in DNA: TGTGCCACCGGGGGGGTGGATACGCAGTATTTT.